The clone carrying this TCR beta chain has only a few counts. Its antigen is not identified. The entry originates in a study of CD8 T cell repertoires and HIV-1 epitope variants. In the study overall: Each of Twenty-five Gag and Nef epitope peptides stimulated a separate culture. Controls were a CMV, EBV and flu pool, Ebola AY9, and no peptide. Study-level findings and limits: Roughly nine antigen-specific TCR beta clonotypes were found; six seemed cross-reactive to variants.

There are 15 residues in the CDR3. The trim removed 4 bases at V and 2 bases at J, leaving 4 bases unmatched. CDR1 and CDR2 from the germline V gene are SGHRS and YFSETQ. The table came from immunoSEQ multiplex PCR; TCRdb's copy has only in-frame clones and leaves some out. Among under 100,000 clones listed, 74% were seen once. The clonotype originates from a male donor with HIV. This chain connects TRBV5-1 to TRBJ2-5; 11 bases map to TRBD2. The sequenced sample consisted of uncultured baseline CD8+ T cells from peripheral blood mononuclear cells (PBMCs). Here the CDR3 reads CASSPGLADQETQYF. For the CDR3, the DNA is TGCGCCAGCAGCCCGGGACTAGCGGATCAAGAGACCCAGTACTTC.